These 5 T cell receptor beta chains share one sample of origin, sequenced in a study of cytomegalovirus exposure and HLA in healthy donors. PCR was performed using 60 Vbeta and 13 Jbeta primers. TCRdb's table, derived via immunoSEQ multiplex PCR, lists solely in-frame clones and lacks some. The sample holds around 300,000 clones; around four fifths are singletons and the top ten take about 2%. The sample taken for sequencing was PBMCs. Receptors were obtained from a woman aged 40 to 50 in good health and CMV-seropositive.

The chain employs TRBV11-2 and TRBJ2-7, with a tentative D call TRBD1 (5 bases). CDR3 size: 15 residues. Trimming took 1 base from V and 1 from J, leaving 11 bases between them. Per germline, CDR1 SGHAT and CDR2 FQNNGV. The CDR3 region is CASSLGARQSYEQYF. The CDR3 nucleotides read TGTGCCAGCAGCTTAGGGGCCAGACAGTCCTACGAGCAGTACTTC. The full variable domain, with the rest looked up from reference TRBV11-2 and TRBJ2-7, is EAGVAQSPRYKIIEKRQSVAFWCNPISGHATLYWYQQILGQGPKLLIQFQNNGVVDDSQLPKDRFSAERLKGVDSTLKIQPAKLEDSAVYLCASSLGARQSYEQYFGPGTRLTVT.

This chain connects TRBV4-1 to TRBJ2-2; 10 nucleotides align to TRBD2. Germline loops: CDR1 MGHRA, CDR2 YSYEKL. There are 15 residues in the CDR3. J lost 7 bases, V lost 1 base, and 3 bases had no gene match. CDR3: CASSQARTSGGELFF. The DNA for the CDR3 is TGCGCCAGCAGCCAAGCCAGGACTAGCGGCGGGGAGCTGTTTTTT.

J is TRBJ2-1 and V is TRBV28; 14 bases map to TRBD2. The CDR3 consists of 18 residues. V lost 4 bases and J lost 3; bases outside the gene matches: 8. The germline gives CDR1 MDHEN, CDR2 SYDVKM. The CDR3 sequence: CASSSRRTSGRNYNEQFF. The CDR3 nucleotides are TGTGCCAGCAGTTCCCGCCGGACTAGCGGGAGGAACTACAATGAGCAGTTCTTC.

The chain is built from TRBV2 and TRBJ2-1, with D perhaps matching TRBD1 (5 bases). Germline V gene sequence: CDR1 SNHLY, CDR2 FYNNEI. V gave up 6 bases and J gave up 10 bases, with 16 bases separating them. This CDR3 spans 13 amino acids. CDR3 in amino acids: CASRSGLGREQFF. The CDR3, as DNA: TGTGCCAGCAGGTCAGGGTTGGGCCGGGAGCAGTTCTTC. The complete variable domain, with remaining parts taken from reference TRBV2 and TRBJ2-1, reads EPEVTQTPSHQVTQMGQEVILRCVPISNHLYFYWYRQILGQKVEFLVSFYNNEISEKSEIFDDQFSVERPDGSNFTLKIRSTKLEDSAMYFCASRSGLGREQFFGPGTRLTVL.

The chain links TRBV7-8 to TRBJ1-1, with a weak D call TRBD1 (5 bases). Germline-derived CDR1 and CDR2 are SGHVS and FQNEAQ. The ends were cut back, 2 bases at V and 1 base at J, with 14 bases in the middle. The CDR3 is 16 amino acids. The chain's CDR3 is CASSLWQGSPNTEAFF. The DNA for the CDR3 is TGTGCCAGCAGCTTATGGCAGGGCTCCCCGAACACTGAAGCTTTCTTT.